This T cell receptor (beta chain) is from a study of cytomegalovirus exposure and HLA in healthy donors. Study-wide results and limits: It was reportedly the case that the classifier diagnosed cytomegalovirus status with high specificity and sensitivity. Rarity characterized most TCR sequences, yet some public TCRs appeared in many donors.

Points on this clone: The target antigen is unknown.

This table comes from immunoSEQ multiplex PCR, and its TCRdb copy is limited to in-frame clones, with some not included. The sample lists approximately 150,000 clones; around four fifths were seen once. The germline V and J ends were trimmed by 5 bases and 2 bases, with 16 bases remaining between them. Looked up from germline, CDR1 is SGHVS and CDR2 is FNYEAQ. The CDR3 sequence is 16 residues long. Input material: PBMCs. The V gene is TRBV7-6, the J gene TRBJ1-3; no clear D gene. The receptor comes from a man younger than 40 in good health and CMV-seropositive. CDR3 nucleotides: TGTGCCAGCAGCCCCACAGTGAATATAGCTGGAAACACCATATATTTT. Translated: CASSPTVNIAGNTIYF.